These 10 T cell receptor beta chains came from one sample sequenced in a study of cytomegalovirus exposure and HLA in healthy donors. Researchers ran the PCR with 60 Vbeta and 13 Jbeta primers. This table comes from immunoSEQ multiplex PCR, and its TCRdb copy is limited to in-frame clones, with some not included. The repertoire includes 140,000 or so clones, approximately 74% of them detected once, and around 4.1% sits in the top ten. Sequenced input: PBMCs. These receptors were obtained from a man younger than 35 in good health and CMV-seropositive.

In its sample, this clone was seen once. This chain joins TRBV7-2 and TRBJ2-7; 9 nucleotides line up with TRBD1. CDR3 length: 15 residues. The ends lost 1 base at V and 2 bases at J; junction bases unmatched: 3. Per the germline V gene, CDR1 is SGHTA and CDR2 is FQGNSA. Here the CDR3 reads CASSLVGQGAYEQYF. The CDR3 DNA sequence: TGTGCCAGCAGCTTAGTGGGACAGGGCGCCTACGAGCAGTACTTC. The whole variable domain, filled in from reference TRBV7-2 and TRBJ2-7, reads GAGVSQSPSNKVTEKGKDVELRCDPISGHTALYWYRQSLGQGLEFLIYFQGNSAPDKSGLPSDRFSAERTGGSVSTLTIQRTQQEDSAVYLCASSLVGQGAYEQYFGPGTRLTVT.

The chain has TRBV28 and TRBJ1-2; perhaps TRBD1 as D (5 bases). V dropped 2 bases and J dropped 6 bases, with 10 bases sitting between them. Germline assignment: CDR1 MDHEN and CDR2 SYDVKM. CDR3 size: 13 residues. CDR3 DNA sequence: TGTGCCAGCAGTTTAGCAGGGATCGATGGCTACACCTTC. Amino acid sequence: CASSLAGIDGYTF.

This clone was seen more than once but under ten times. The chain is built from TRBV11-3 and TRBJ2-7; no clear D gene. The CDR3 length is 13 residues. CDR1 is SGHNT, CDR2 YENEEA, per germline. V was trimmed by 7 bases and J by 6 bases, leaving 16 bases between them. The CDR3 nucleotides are TGTGCCAGCACCTTTTCTCCGCAAGCCGAGCAGTACTTC. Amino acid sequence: CASTFSPQAEQYF.

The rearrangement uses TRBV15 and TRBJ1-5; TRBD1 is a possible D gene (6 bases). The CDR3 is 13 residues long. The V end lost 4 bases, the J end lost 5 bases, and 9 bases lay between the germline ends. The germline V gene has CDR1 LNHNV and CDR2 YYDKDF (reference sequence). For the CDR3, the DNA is TGTGCCACCAGCAAAGGGGGTGATCAGCCCCAGCATTTT. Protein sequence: CATSKGGDQPQHF. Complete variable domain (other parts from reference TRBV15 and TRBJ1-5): DAMVIQNPRYQVTQFGKPVTLSCSQTLNHNVMYWYQQKSSQAPKLLFHYYDKDFNNEADTPDNFQSRRPNTSFCFLDIRSPGLGDTAMYLCATSKGGDQPQHFGDGTRLSIL.

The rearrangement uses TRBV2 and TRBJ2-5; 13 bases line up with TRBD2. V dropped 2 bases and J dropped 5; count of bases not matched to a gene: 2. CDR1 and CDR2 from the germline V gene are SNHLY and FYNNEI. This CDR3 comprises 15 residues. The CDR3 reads CASSETSGRAETQYF. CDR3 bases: TGTGCCAGCAGTGAAACTAGCGGGAGGGCCGAGACCCAGTACTTC.

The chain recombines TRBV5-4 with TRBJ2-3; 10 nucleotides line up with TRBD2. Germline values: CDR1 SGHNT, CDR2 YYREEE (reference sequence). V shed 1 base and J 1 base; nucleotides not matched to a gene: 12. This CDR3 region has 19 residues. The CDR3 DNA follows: TGTGCCAGCAGCTTGCCCCAGCCTAGCGGGAGTTTTCGCACAGATACGCAGTATTTT. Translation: CASSLPQPSGSFRTDTQYF.

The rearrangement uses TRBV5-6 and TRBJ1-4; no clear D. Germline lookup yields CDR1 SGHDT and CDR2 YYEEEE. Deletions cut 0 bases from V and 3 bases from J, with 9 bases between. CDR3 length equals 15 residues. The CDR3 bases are TGTGCCAGCAGCTTGGTGGCCGTGCCTAATGAAAAACTGTTTTTT. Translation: CASSLVAVPNEKLFF.

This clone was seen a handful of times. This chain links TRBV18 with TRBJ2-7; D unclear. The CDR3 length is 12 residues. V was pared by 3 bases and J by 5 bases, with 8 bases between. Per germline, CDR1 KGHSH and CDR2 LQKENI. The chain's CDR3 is CASSPSVDEQYF. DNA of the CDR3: TGTGCCAGCTCACCCTCTGTAGACGAGCAGTACTTC. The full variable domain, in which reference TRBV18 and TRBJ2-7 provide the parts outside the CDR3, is NAGVMQNPRHLVRRRGQEARLRCSPMKGHSHVYWYRQLPEEGLKFMVYLQKENIIDESGMPKERFSAEFPKEGPSILRIQQVVRGDSAAYFCASSPSVDEQYFGPGTRLTVT.

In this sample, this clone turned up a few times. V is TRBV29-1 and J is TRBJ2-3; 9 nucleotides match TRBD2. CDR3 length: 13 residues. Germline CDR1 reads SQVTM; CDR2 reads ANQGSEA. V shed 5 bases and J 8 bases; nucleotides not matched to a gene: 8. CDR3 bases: TGCAGCGTTCGGCGGGAGGGCCCTCTTACGCAGTATTTT. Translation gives CSVRREGPLTQYF.

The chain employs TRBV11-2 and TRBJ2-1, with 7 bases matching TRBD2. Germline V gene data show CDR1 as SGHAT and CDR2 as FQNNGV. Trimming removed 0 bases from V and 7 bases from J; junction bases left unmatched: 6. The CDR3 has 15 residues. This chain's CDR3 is CASSLELLSGNEQFF. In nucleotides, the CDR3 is TGTGCCAGCAGCTTAGAATTGCTTAGCGGGAATGAGCAGTTCTTC.